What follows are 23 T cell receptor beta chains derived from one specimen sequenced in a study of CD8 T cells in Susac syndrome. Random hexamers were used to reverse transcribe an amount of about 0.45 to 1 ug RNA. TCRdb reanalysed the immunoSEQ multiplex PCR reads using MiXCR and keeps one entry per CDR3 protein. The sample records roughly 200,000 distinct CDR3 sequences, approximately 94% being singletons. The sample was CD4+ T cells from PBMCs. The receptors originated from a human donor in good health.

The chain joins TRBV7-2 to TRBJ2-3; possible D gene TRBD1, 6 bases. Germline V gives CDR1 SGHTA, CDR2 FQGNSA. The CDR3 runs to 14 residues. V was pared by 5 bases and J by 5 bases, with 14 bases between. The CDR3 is CASSPGGRGDTQYF. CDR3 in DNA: TGTGCCAGCAGCCCCGGAGGCAGGGGAGATACGCAGTATTTT.

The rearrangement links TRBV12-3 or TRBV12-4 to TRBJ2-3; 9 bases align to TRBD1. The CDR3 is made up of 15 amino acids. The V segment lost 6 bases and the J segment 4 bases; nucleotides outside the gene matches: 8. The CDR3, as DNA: TGTGCCAGCAGGGAACAGGGGGCGCGGGCAGATACGCAGTATTTT. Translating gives CASREQGARADTQYF.

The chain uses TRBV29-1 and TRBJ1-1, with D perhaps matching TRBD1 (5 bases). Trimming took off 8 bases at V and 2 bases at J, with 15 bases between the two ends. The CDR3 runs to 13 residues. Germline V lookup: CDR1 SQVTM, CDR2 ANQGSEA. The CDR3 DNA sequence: TGCAGCTCGTGGGCAGGGATAAACACTGAAGCTTTCTTT. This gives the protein CSSWAGINTEAFF.

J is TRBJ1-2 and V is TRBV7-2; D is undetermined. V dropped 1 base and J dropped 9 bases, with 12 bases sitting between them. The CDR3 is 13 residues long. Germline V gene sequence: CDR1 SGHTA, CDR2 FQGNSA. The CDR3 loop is CASSLGMEKSYTF. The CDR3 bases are TGTGCCAGCAGCTTAGGGATGGAGAAAAGCTACACCTTC.

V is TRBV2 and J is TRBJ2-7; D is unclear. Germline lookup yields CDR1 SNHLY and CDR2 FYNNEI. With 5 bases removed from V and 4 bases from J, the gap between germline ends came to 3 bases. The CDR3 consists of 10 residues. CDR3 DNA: TGTGCCAGCAGTCCATACGAGCAGTACGTC. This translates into CASSPYEQYV.

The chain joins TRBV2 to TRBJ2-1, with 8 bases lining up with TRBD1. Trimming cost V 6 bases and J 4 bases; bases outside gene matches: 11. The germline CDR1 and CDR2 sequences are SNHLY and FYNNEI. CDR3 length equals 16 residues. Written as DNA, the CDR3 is TGTGCCAGCAGCCTCCGGGACAGGAGGGTGTACAATGAGCAGTTCTTC. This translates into CASSLRDRRVYNEQFF.

The CDR3 sequence: CASRLRGDSTNEKLFF. In nucleotides, the CDR3 is TGTGCCAGTCGCCTGAGGGGGGATTCAACTAATGAAAAACTGTTTTTT. The V call is TRBV6-1, the J call TRBJ1-4; D is possibly TRBD1 (6 bases). The CDR3 length is 16 residues. Germline V gives CDR1 MNHNS, CDR2 SASEGT. Trimming pared 9 bases from V and 0 bases from J, leaving 17 bases between.

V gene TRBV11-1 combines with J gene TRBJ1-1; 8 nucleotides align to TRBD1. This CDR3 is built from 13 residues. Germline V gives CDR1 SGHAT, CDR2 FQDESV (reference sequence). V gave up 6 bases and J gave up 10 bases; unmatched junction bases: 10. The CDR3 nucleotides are TGTGCCAGCAGGCGGACAGGGATCGGGCGAGCTTTCTTT. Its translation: CASRRTGIGRAFF.

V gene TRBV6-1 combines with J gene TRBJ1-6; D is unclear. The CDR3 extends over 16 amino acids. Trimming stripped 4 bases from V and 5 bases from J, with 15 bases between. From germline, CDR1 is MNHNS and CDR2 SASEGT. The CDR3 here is CASSAGLGANNSPLHF. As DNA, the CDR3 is TGTGCCAGCAGTGCCGGCCTTGGCGCGAATAATTCACCCCTCCACTTT.

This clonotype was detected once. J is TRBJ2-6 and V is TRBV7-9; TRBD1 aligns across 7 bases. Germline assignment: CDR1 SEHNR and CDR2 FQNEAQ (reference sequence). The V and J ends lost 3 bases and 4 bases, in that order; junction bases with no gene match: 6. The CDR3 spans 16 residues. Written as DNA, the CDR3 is TGTGCCAGCAGCTTGACAGGGCCGGCAGGGGCCAACGTCCTGACTTTC. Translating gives CASSLTGPAGANVLTF. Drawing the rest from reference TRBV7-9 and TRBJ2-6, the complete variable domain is DTGVSQNPRHKITKRGQNVTFRCDPISEHNRLYWYRQTLGQGPEFLTYFQNEAQLEKSRLLSDRFSAERPKGSFSTLEIQRTEQGDSAMYLCASSLTGPAGANVLTFGAGSRLTVL.

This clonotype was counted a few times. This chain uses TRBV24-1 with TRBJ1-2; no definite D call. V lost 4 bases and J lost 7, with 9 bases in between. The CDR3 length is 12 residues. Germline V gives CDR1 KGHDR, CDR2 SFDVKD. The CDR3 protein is CATSEGIGGYTF. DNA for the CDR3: TGTGCCACCAGTGAGGGCATTGGTGGCTACACCTTC.

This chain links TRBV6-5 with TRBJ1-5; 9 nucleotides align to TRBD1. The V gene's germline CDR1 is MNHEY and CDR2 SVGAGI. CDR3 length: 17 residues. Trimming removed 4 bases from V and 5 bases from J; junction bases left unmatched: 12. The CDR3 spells CASSLGGQGRFYQPQHF. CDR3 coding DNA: TGTGCCAGCAGTTTGGGTGGACAGGGGCGGTTTTATCAGCCCCAGCATTTT.

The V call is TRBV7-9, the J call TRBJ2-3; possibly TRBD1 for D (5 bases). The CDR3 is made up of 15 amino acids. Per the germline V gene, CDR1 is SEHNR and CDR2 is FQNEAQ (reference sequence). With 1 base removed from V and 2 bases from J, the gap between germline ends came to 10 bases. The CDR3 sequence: CASSLGQSTTDTQYF. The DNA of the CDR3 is TGTGCCAGCAGCTTAGGACAGAGTACCACAGATACGCAGTATTTT.

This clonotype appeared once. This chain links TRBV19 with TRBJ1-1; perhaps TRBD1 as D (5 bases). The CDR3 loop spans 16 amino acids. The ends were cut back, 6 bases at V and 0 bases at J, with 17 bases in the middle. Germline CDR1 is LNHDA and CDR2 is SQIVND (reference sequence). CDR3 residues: CASRTFTGGMNTEAFF. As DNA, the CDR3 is TGTGCCAGTAGGACTTTTACGGGGGGAATGAACACTGAAGCTTTCTTT. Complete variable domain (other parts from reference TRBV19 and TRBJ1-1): DGGITQSPKYLFRKEGQNVTLSCEQNLNHDAMYWYRQDPGQGLRLIYYSQIVNDFQKGDIAEGYSVSREKKESFPLTVTSAQKNPTAFYLCASRTFTGGMNTEAFFGQGTRLTVV.

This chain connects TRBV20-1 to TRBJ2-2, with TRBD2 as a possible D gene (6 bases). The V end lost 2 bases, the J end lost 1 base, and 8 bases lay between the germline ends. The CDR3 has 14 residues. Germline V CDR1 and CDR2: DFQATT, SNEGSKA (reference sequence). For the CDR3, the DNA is TGCAGTGCTAGAATGGAGGGGAACACCGGGGAGCTGTTTTTT. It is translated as CSARMEGNTGELFF.

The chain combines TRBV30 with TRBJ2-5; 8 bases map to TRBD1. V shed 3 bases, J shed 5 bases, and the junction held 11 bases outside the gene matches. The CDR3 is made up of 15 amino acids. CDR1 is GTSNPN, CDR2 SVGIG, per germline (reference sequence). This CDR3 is CAWRTGDSLRETQYF. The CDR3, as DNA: TGTGCCTGGAGGACAGGGGACAGCTTGCGGGAGACCCAGTACTTC. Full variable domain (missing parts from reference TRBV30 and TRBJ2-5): SQTIHQWPATLVQPVGSPLSLECTVEGTSNPNLYWYRQAAGRGLQLLFYSVGIGQISSEVPQNLSASRPQDRQFILSSKKLLLSDSGFYLCAWRTGDSLRETQYFGPGTRLLVL.

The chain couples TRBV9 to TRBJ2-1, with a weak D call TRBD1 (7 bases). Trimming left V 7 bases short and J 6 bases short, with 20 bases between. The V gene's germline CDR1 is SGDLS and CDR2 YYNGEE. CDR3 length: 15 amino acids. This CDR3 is CASAIQGGFGNEQFF. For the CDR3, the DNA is TGTGCCAGCGCTATCCAGGGGGGTTTTGGCAATGAGCAGTTCTTC.

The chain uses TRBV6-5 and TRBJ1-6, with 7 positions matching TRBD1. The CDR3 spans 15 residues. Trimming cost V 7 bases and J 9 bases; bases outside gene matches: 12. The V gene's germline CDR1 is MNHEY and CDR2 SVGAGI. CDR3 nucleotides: TGTGCCAGCATTACTGGACAGGCTAGGGGTTCACCCCTCCACTTT. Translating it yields CASITGQARGSPLHF.

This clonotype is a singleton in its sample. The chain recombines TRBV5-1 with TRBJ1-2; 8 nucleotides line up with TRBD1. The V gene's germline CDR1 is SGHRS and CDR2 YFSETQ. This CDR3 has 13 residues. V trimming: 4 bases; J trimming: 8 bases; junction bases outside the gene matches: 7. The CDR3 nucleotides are TGCGCCAGCAGCCTGCTCAGGGGGCTGGGCTACACCTTC. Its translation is CASSLLRGLGYTF.

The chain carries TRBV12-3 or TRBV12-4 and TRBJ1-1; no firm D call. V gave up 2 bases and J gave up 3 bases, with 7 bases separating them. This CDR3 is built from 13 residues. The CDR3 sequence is CASSLRQYTEAFF. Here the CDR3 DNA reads TGTGCCAGCAGTTTAAGGCAGTACACTGAAGCTTTCTTT.

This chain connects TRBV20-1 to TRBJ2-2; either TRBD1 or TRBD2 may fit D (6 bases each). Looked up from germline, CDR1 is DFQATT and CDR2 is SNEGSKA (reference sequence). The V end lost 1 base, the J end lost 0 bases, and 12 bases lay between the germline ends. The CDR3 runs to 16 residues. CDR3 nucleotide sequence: TGCAGTGCTAGAGTGTTAGGGGGGCCGAACACCGGGGAGCTGTTTTTT. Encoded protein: CSARVLGGPNTGELFF.

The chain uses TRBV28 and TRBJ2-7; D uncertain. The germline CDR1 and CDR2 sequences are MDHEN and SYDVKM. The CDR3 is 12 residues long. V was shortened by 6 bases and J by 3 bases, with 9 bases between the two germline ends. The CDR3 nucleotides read TGTGCCAGCAGCCCACAGATCTACGAGCAGTACTTC. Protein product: CASSPQIYEQYF.

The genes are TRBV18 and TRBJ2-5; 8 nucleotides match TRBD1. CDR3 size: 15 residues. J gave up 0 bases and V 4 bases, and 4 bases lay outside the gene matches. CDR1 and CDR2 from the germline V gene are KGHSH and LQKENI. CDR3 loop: CASSLGTGHQETQYF. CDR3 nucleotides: TGTGCCAGCTCACTTGGGACAGGACACCAAGAGACCCAGTACTTC.